This entry lists 26 T cell receptor beta chains sequenced from one sample in a study of response to subunit inactivated influenza vaccine. Each CDR3 protein gets one entry after TCRdb re-called the RT-PCR reads with MiXCR. Counted here are 550,000 to 650,000 distinct CDR3 sequences, 12% occurring once; the ten biggest clones make up 9.5% to 13%. The material was PBMCs from blood, obtained on the day of vaccination. These receptors were collected from a man aged 45-60 years who received an inactivated influenza vaccine.

This clonotype was counted only a few times. This chain links TRBV11-2 with TRBJ2-2, with D unresolved. V gave up 1 base and J gave up 12 bases, with 12 bases separating them. The CDR3 loop spans 13 amino acids. CDR1 and CDR2 from the germline V gene are SGHAT and FQNNGV. CDR3 region: CASSLVGRTKLFF. The CDR3 nucleotides are TGTGCCAGCAGCTTAGTGGGTCGGACGAAGCTGTTTTTT.

The chain has TRBV6-1 and TRBJ2-4, with D perhaps given as TRBD1 or TRBD2 (5 bases each). The CDR3 totals 17 residues. The ends were cut back, 3 bases at V and 6 bases at J, with 21 bases in the middle. The V gene's germline CDR1 is MNHNS and CDR2 SASEGT. CDR3 sequence: CASSERGTGPWLNIQYF. CDR3 DNA sequence: TGTGCCAGCAGTGAGAGAGGGACCGGCCCCTGGCTAAACATTCAGTACTTC.

This sequence joins TRBV11-2 and TRBJ2-1; no firm D call. Trimming removed 4 bases from V and 8 bases from J, with 15 bases in between. The CDR3 spans 14 residues. CDR1 SGHAT and CDR2 FQNNGV come from the germline V gene. CDR3 in amino acids: CASSSSLPKDEQFF. For the CDR3, the DNA is TGTGCCAGCAGCTCATCCCTCCCGAAAGATGAGCAGTTCTTC.

This chain joins TRBV7-2 and TRBJ1-5, with D unresolved. V was pared by 1 base and J by 6 bases, with 10 bases between. The germline CDR1 and CDR2 sequences are SGHTA and FQGNSA. The CDR3 loop spans 14 amino acids. The chain's CDR3 is CASSLGQPTQPQHF. In DNA form, the CDR3 reads TGTGCCAGCAGCTTAGGGCAGCCCACTCAGCCCCAGCATTTT.

This clonotype was observed a handful of times. The chain combines TRBV5-1 with TRBJ2-3; D is unclear. V lost 1 base and J 10 bases, leaving 10 bases between the germline ends. Germline lookup yields CDR1 SGHRS and CDR2 YFSETQ. This CDR3 contains 12 residues. The CDR3 protein is CASSLSAESQYF. The CDR3 coding sequence is TGCGCCAGCAGCTTGAGCGCGGAGTCGCAGTATTTT.

This clonotype was detected only a few times. Here the CDR3 reads CASSFSGLVRDTQYF. CDR3 nucleotide sequence: TGTGCCAGCAGCTTCTCGGGACTAGTAAGAGATACGCAGTATTTT. V and J are TRBV7-9 and TRBJ2-3; 8 bases map to TRBD2. The V segment lost 3 bases and the J segment 5 bases; nucleotides outside the gene matches: 7. This CDR3 has 15 amino acids. Germline V gene lookup returns CDR1 SEHNR and CDR2 FQNEAQ (reference sequence).

This clonotype has a count of ten or more. V is TRBV6-2 or TRBV6-3 and J is TRBJ2-1; 11 nucleotides align to TRBD2. From germline, CDR1 is MNHEY and CDR2 SVGEGT. The CDR3 is 18 amino acids. V lost 0 bases and J lost 6; bases outside the gene matches: 10. CDR3 residues: CASSYSTQPTSGSNEQFF. Here the CDR3 DNA reads TGTGCCAGCAGTTACTCCACCCAGCCAACTAGCGGGAGCAATGAGCAGTTCTTC.

The chain joins TRBV27 to TRBJ2-3, with 8 positions matching TRBD2. Germline assignment: CDR1 MNHEY and CDR2 SMNVEV (reference sequence). V gave up 2 bases and J gave up 6 bases; unmatched junction bases: 10. This CDR3 spans 16 amino acids. CDR3 nucleotides: TGTGCCAGCAGTTTACTACCGGGACTAGAGTCCGATACGCAGTATTTT. Translating it yields CASSLLPGLESDTQYF.

This clonotype was seen a handful of times. V usage is TRBV10-3 and J usage is TRBJ2-1; TRBD1 agrees at 9 bases. Germline V gene lookup returns CDR1 ENHRY and CDR2 SYGVKD. V was pared by 2 bases and J by 4 bases, with 3 bases of the junction left unmatched. This CDR3 region has 15 residues. The CDR3 DNA sequence: TGTGCCATCAGTGAGACGACAGGGGGGTACAATGAGCAGTTCTTC. Protein: CAISETTGGYNEQFF.

V is TRBV12-3 or TRBV12-4 and J is TRBJ1-5; TRBD1 aligns across 10 bases. The CDR3 is 14 residues long. With V trimmed by 5 bases and J by 7 bases, 5 bases remained unmatched. The CDR3 loop reads CASSNRDRGQPQHF. The CDR3 nucleotides read TGTGCCAGCAGTAACCGGGACAGGGGACAGCCCCAGCATTTT.

This clonotype was counted ten times or more. The V and J genes are TRBV2 and TRBJ2-2; D tentatively fits TRBD1 or TRBD2 (6 bases each). V was cut by 8 bases and J by 8 bases, with 18 bases left in between. The CDR3 runs to 14 residues. Germline V gene lookup returns CDR1 SNHLY and CDR2 FYNNEI. In nucleotides, the CDR3 is TGTGCCAGCCCTACCCCGGGGGCGAGTGGGGAGCTGTTTTTT. It encodes CASPTPGASGELFF.

The chain combines TRBV29-1 with TRBJ1-6; D call uncertain. Trimming took off 5 bases at V and 9 bases at J, with 11 bases between the two ends. The CDR3 covers 12 residues. Germline CDR1 is SQVTM and CDR2 is ANQGSEA. The CDR3 spells CSVKVGSSPLHF. CDR3 DNA: TGCAGCGTTAAGGTGGGATCTTCACCCCTCCACTTT.

This clonotype was seen a handful of times. The chain is built from TRBV29-1 and TRBJ2-3; D not resolved. Germline V CDR1 and CDR2: SQVTM, ANQGSEA. With 4 bases removed from V and 4 bases from J, the gap between germline ends came to 15 bases. The CDR3 sequence is 14 residues long. The DNA for the CDR3 is TGCAGCGTTGGGGAATACTATGGGCCAGATACGCAGTATTTT. It codes for CSVGEYYGPDTQYF.

There are many counts of this clonotype. J is TRBJ1-2 and V is TRBV12-3 or TRBV12-4; D may be TRBD1 (5 bases). V lost 7 bases, J lost 7 bases, and 13 bases lay in between. The CDR3 runs 12 residues. Written as DNA, the CDR3 is TGTGCCAGCACCTATGGGGGGGGTGGCTACACCTTC. As protein: CASTYGGGGYTF.

The chain recombines TRBV7-9 with TRBJ1-6, with D perhaps matching TRBD1 (6 bases). CDR1 and CDR2 from the germline V gene are SEHNR and FQNEAQ (reference sequence). The CDR3 extends over 15 amino acids. V was shortened by 1 base and J by 5 bases, with 9 bases between the two germline ends. This CDR3 reads CASSLEGGDNSPLHF. DNA of the CDR3: TGTGCCAGCAGCTTAGAAGGGGGGGATAATTCACCCCTCCACTTT.

There are a few counts of this clonotype. The chain joins TRBV20-1 to TRBJ2-7; D gene uncertain. The CDR3 runs 13 residues. V dropped 3 bases and J dropped 0 bases, with 9 bases sitting between them. The germline V gene encodes CDR1 DFQATT and CDR2 SNEGSKA (reference sequence). The CDR3 DNA follows: TGCAGTGCTAGCGGACGGCACTCCTACGAGCAGTACTTC. Translated: CSASGRHSYEQYF.

This chain connects TRBV13 to TRBJ2-3, with 7 bases aligning to TRBD1. The CDR3 covers 18 residues. The ends lost 1 base at V and 0 bases at J; junction bases unmatched: 10. Per germline, CDR1 PRHDT and CDR2 FYEKMQ (reference sequence). CDR3 in DNA: TGTGCCAGCAGCTTAGTCCCGGGACAGTTTTCTAGCACAGATACGCAGTATTTT. It codes for CASSLVPGQFSSTDTQYF.

Many counts were recorded for this clonotype. V gene TRBV12-3 or TRBV12-4 combines with J gene TRBJ1-1; 7 nucleotides agree with TRBD1. J lost 8 bases, V lost 6 bases, and 12 bases had no gene match. This CDR3 has 14 amino acids. This CDR3 is CASSRQGGAAEAFF. Written as DNA, the CDR3 is TGTGCCAGCAGCCGACAGGGAGGCGCCGCCGAAGCTTTCTTT.

The chain uses TRBV7-6 and TRBJ2-5; the match to TRBD1 covers 10 bases. CDR1 and CDR2 (germline): SGHVS, FNYEAQ. This CDR3 region has 16 residues. V lost 1 base, J lost 8 bases, and 10 bases stayed unmatched. The CDR3 reads CASSLETGTGADTQYF. CDR3 in DNA: TGTGCCAGCAGCTTAGAAACCGGGACAGGGGCCGATACCCAGTACTTC.

The V call is TRBV27, the J call TRBJ2-3; 7 nucleotides line up with TRBD1. This CDR3 has 15 residues. In germline, CDR1 is MNHEY, CDR2 SMNVEV (reference sequence). With 0 bases clipped from V and 1 base from J, the junction kept 1 base outside the gene matches. CDR3 residues: CASSLSDRGTDTQYF. The CDR3 region has the DNA TGTGCCAGCAGTTTATCAGACAGGGGCACAGATACGCAGTATTTT.

V usage is TRBV18 and J usage is TRBJ1-2; D not certain. The CDR3 is 16 amino acids. Germline V gives CDR1 KGHSH, CDR2 LQKENI. The ends were cut back, 0 bases at V and 4 bases at J, with 15 bases in the middle. The CDR3 here is CASSPPWREETYGYTF. Here the CDR3 DNA reads TGTGCCAGCTCACCACCTTGGAGGGAAGAAACCTATGGCTACACCTTC.

This clonotype was seen ten or more times. The chain's CDR3 is CASSPGPPFEAQHF. The CDR3 nucleotides read TGTGCCAGCAGTCCCGGCCCTCCCTTTGAAGCCCAGCATTTT. The chain couples TRBV12-3 or TRBV12-4 to TRBJ1-5, with D uncertain. CDR3 length: 14 amino acids. V shed 5 bases and J shed 11 bases, with 19 bases lying between them.

This clonotype was found many times. This sequence joins TRBV5-1 and TRBJ1-1; 7 bases fit TRBD1. Looked up from germline, CDR1 is SGHRS and CDR2 is YFSETQ. V lost 6 bases, J lost 0 bases, and 2 bases stayed unmatched. This CDR3 region has 13 residues. CDR3 nucleotides: TGCGCCAGCACCGACAGGGTGAACACTGAAGCTTTCTTT. Protein: CASTDRVNTEAFF.

V usage is TRBV5-6 and J usage is TRBJ1-5, with a tentative D call TRBD1 (6 bases). Per the germline V gene, CDR1 is SGHDT and CDR2 is YYEEEE. The CDR3 length is 14 residues. Trimming took off 4 bases at V and 9 bases at J, with 17 bases between the two ends. CDR3 sequence: CASSPGQTWRPQHF. The CDR3 nucleotides are TGTGCCAGCAGCCCCGGACAGACATGGCGGCCCCAGCATTTT.

This clonotype was counted many times. The chain couples TRBV5-1 to TRBJ2-2, with D perhaps TRBD2 (5 bases). Germline values: CDR1 SGHRS, CDR2 YFSETQ. V lost 4 bases, J lost 2 bases, and 9 bases lay in between. CDR3 length: 14 residues. CDR3 residues: CASSQRTNTGELFF. The DNA for the CDR3 is TGCGCCAGCAGCCAGCGGACCAACACCGGGGAGCTGTTTTTT.

This clonotype has just a few counts. This rearrangement joins TRBV11-2 to TRBJ1-6, with D possibly being TRBD1 (6 bases). Germline values: CDR1 SGHAT, CDR2 FQNNGV. The CDR3 runs to 14 residues. V was clipped by 6 bases and J by 8 bases, with 14 bases between them. As DNA, the CDR3 is TGTGCCAGCAGGGTGGGGGCGGATCATTCACCCCTCCACTTT. Its translation is CASRVGADHSPLHF.